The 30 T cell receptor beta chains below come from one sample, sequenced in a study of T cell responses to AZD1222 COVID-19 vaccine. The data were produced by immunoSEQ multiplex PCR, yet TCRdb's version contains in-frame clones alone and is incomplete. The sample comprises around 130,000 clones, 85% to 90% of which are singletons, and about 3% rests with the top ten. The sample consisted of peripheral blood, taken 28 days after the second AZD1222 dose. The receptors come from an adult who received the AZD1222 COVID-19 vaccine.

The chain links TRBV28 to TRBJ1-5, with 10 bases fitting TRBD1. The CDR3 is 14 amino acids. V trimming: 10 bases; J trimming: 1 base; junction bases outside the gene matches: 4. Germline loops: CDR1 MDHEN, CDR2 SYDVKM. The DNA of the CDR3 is TGTGCCATCCCGGGACAGGGGAGCAATCAGCCCCAGCATTTT. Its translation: CAIPGQGSNQPQHF.

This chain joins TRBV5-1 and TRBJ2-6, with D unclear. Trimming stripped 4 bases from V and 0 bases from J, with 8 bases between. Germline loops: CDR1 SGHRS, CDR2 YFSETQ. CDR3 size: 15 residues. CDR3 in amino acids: CASSNISSGANVLTF. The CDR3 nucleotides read TGCGCCAGCAGCAATATTAGCTCTGGGGCCAACGTCCTGACTTTC.

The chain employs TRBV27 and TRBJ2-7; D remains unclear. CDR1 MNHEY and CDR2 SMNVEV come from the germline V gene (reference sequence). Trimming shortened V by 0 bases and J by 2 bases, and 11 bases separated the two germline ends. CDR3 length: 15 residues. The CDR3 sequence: CASSLSVVTTYEQYF. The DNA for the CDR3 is TGTGCCAGCAGTTTATCCGTGGTGACCACCTACGAGCAGTACTTC.

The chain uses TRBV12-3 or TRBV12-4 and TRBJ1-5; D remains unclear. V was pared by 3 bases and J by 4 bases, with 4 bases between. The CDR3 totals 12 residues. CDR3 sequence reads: CASSLGNQPQHF. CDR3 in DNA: TGTGCCAGCAGTTTGGGGAATCAGCCCCAGCATTTT.

For the CDR3, the DNA is TGTGCCAGCGGACAGGGCGGGGACGAGCAGTACTTC. Amino acid sequence: CASGQGGDEQYF. The chain employs TRBV10-3 and TRBJ2-7; 8 bases fit TRBD1. This CDR3 has 12 residues. With 10 bases clipped from V and 5 bases from J, the junction kept 7 bases outside the gene matches. Germline V gene sequence: CDR1 ENHRY, CDR2 SYGVKD.

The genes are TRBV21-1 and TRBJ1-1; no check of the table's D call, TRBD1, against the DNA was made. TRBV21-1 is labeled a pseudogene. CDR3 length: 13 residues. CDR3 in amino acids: CASSKISDREAFF. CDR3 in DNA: TGTGCCAGCAGCAAAATTAGTGACAGAGAAGCTTTCTTT.

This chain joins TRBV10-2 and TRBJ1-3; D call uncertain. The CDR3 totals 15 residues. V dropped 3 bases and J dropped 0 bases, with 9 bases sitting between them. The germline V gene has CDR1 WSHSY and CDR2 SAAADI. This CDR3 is CASSDGPSSGNTIYF. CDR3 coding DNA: TGCGCCAGCAGTGATGGCCCCAGCTCTGGAAACACCATATATTTT.

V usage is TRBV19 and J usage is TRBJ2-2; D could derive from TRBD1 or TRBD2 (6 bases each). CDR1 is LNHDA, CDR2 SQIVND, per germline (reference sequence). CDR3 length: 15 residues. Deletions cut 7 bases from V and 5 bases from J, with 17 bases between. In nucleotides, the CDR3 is TGTGCCAGTACTAACCCCCAGGGGAGGACCGGGGAGCTGTTTTTT. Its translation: CASTNPQGRTGELFF.

CDR3 in amino acids: CAWSAPRDGRSGYTF. CDR3 nucleotides: TGTGCCTGGAGTGCTCCCCGGGACGGGCGCTCAGGCTACACCTTC. V gene TRBV30 combines with J gene TRBJ1-2; D may be TRBD1 (5 bases). Trimming took 1 base from V and 8 from J, leaving 20 bases between them. The CDR3 contains 15 residues. Germline values: CDR1 GTSNPN, CDR2 SVGIG (reference sequence).

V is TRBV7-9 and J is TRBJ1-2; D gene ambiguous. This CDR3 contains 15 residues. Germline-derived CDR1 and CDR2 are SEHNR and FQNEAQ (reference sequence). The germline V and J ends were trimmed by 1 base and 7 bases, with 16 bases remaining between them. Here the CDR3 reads CASSLGDAGPRGYTF. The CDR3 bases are TGTGCCAGCAGCTTAGGAGATGCAGGCCCTCGTGGCTACACCTTC.

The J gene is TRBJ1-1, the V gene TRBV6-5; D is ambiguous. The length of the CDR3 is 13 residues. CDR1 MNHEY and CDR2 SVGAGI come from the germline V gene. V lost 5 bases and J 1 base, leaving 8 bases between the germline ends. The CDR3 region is CASSPTANTEAFF. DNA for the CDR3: TGTGCCAGCAGTCCTACAGCGAACACTGAAGCTTTCTTT.

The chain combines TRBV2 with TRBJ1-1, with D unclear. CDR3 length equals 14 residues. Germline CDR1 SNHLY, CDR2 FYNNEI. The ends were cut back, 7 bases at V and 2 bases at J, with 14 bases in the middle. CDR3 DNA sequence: TGTGCCAGCATAAGGGAACACCTTAACACTGAAGCTTTCTTT. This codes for CASIREHLNTEAFF.

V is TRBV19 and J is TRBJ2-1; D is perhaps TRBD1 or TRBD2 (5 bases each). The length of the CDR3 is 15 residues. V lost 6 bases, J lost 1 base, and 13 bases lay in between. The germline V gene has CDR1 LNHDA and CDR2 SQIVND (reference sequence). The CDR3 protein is CASRPGRSSYNEQFF. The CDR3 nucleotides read TGTGCCAGTAGACCGGGACGGTCGTCCTACAATGAGCAGTTCTTC.

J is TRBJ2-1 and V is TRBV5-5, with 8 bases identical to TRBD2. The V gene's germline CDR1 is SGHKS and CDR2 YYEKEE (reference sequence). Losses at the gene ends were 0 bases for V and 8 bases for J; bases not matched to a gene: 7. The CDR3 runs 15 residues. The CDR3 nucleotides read TGTGCCAGCAGCTTGGGTCCGTCGCGGGGGGATGAGCAGTTCTTC. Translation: CASSLGPSRGDEQFF.

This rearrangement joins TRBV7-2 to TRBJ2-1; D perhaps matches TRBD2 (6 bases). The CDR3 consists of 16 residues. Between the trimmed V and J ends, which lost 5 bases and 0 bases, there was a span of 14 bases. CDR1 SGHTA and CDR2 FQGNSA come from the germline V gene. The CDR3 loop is CASSQYAAGSYNEQFF. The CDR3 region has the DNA TGTGCCAGCAGCCAATACGCAGCGGGCTCCTACAATGAGCAGTTCTTC.

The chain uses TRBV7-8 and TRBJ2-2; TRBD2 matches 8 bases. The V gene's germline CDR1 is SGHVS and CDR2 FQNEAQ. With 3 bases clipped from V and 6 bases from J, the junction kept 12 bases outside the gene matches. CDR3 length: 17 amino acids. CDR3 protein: CASSLRGGPGGAGELFF. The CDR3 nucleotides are TGTGCCAGCAGCTTGCGCGGGGGGCCAGGTGGAGCCGGGGAGCTGTTTTTT.

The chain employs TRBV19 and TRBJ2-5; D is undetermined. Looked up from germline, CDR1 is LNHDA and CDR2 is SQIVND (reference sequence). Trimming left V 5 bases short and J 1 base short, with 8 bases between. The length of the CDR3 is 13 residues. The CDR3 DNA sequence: TGTGCCAGTAGTTCGACGGGCCAAGAGACCCAGTACTTC. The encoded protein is CASSSTGQETQYF.

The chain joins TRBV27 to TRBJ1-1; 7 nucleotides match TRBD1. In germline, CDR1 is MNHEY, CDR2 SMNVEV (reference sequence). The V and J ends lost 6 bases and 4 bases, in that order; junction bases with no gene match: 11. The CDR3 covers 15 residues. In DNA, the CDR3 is TGTGCCAGCAGCTGGGACAGCCAGGGGGGCACTGAAGCTTTCTTT. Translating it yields CASSWDSQGGTEAFF.

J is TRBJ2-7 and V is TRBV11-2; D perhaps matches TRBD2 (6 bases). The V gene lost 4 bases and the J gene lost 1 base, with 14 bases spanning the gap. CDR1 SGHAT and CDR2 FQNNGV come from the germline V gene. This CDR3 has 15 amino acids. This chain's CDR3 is CASSYDSSASYEQYF. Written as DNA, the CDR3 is TGTGCCAGCAGCTACGACTCTAGCGCGTCCTACGAGCAGTACTTC.

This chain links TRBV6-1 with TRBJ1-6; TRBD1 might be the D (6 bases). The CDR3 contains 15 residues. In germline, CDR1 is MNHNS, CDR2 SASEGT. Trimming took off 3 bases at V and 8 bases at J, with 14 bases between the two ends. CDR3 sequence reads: CASSEGGGLYSPLHF. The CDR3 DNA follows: TGTGCCAGCAGTGAGGGGGGGGGCCTGTATTCACCCCTCCACTTT.

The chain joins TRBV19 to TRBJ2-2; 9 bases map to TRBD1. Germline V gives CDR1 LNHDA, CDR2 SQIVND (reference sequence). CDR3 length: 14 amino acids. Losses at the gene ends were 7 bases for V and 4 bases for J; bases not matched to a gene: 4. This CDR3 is CASNRGRSTGELFF. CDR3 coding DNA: TGTGCCAGTAACAGGGGGCGCAGCACCGGGGAGCTGTTTTTT.

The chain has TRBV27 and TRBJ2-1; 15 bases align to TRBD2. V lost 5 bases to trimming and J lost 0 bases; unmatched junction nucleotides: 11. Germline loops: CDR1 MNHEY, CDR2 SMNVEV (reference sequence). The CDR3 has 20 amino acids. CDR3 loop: CASSGSGLAGGRSSYNEQFF. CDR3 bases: TGTGCCAGCAGTGGATCTGGACTAGCGGGGGGGCGTTCCTCCTACAATGAGCAGTTCTTC.

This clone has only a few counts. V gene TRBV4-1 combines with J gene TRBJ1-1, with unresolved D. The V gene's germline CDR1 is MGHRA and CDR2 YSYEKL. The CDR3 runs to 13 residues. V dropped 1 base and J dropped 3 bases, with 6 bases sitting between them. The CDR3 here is CASSQVVHTEAFF. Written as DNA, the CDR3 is TGCGCCAGCAGCCAAGTCGTTCACACTGAAGCTTTCTTT.

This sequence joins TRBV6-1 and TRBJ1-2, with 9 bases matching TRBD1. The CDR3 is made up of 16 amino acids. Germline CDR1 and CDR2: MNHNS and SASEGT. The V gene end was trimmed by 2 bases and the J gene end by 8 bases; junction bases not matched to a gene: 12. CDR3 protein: CASSETGTGSVQGYTF. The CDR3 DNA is TGTGCCAGCAGTGAAACCGGGACAGGGAGTGTGCAAGGCTACACCTTC.

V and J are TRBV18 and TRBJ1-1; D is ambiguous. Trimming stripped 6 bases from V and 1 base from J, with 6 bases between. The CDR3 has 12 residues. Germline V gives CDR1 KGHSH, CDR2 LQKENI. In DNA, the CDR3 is TGTGCCAGCTCCACGGGGAACACTGAAGCTTTCTTT. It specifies CASSTGNTEAFF.

The chain's CDR3 is CASSREGQSNPTEAFF. Written as DNA, the CDR3 is TGCGCCAGCAGCCGCGAGGGACAGTCCAATCCCACTGAAGCTTTCTTT. V gene TRBV4-3 combines with J gene TRBJ1-1; 7 nucleotides line up with TRBD1. V was pared by 4 bases and J by 4 bases, with 12 bases of the junction left unmatched. Looked up from germline, CDR1 is LGHNA and CDR2 is YSLEER. The CDR3 consists of 16 residues.

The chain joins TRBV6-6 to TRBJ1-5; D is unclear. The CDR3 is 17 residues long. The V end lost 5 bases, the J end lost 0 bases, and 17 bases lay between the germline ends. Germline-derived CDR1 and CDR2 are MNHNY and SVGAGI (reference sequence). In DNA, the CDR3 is TGTGCCAGCAGTCACCGCCCGTCAGTGTATAGCAATCAGCCCCAGCATTTT. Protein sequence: CASSHRPSVYSNQPQHF.

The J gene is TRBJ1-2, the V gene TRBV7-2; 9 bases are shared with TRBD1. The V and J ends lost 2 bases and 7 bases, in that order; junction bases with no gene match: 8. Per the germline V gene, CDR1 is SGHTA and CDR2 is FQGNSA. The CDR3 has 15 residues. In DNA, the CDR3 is TGTGCCAGCAGCTTAAACAGGGGACAGGGAGGTGGCTACACCTTC. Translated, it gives CASSLNRGQGGGYTF.

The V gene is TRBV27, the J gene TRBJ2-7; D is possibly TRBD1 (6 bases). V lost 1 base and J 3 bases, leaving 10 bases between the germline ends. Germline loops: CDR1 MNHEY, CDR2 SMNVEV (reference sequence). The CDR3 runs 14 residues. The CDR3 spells CASSLYPRGYEQYF. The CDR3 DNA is TGTGCCAGCAGTTTATATCCCAGGGGCTACGAGCAGTACTTC.

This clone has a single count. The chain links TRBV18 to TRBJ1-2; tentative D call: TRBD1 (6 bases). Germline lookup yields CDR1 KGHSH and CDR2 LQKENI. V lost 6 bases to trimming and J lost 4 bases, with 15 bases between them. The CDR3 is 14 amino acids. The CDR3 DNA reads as TGTGCCAGCTCGGTACAGGGCACAACCTATGGCTACACCTTC. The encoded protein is CASSVQGTTYGYTF.